This T cell receptor (beta chain) originates from a study of T cell changes during pregnancy in multiple sclerosis. Sequencing used immunoSEQ multiplex PCR; TCRdb keeps in-frame clones, though not all of them. Of about 64,000 clones listed, about 96% were seen once; the top ten hold under 2.5%. The TCR originated in a female donor with multiple sclerosis, enrolled in a pregnancy study. Sequencing was performed on CD8+ T cells from peripheral blood mononuclear cells, taken after pregnancy.

The CDR3, as DNA: TGTGCCAGCAGCTCCGGGACTGGAGTTTACGAGCAGTACTTC. Protein: CASSSGTGVYEQYF. The V and J genes are TRBV7-6 and TRBJ2-7, with D maybe TRBD2 (6 bases). CDR3 size: 14 residues. V was shortened by 4 bases and J by 4 bases, with 14 bases between the two germline ends. Germline CDR1 and CDR2: SGHVS and FNYEAQ.